The 24 T cell receptor beta chains in this list originate from one sample, sequenced in a study of blood T cell repertoires in COVID-19. Sequencing used immunoSEQ multiplex PCR; TCRdb keeps in-frame clones, though not all of them. The sample contains approximately 110,000 clones, 81% of which appear only once. Sequencing input: peripheral blood. Receptors were obtained from a man aged 50 or older with acute or convalescent COVID-19.

The rearrangement links TRBV6-5 to TRBJ1-6; no clear D. Germline V lookup: CDR1 MNHEY, CDR2 SVGAGI. V lost 7 bases and J 11 bases, leaving 9 bases between the germline ends. CDR3 length: 11 residues. The CDR3 reads CASTSGAPLHF. For the CDR3, the DNA is TGTGCCAGCACTTCCGGTGCACCCCTCCACTTT.

This chain connects TRBV9 to TRBJ1-4; weak D call: TRBD1 (6 bases). V was pared by 3 bases and J by 1 base, with 10 bases between. CDR1 and CDR2 from the germline V gene are SGDLS and YYNGEE. There are 15 residues in the CDR3. CDR3 residues: CASSATGKTNEKLFF. The CDR3 DNA reads TGTGCCAGCAGCGCAACAGGGAAAACTAATGAAAAACTGTTTTTT.

The chain has TRBV3-1 (or the pseudogene TRBV3-2) and TRBJ1-4; 9 nucleotides agree with TRBD1. Germline CDR1 is LGHDT and CDR2 is YNNKEL (reference sequence). There are 18 residues in the CDR3. Unmatched junction bases numbered 18, after V lost 8 bases and J lost 5 bases. The CDR3 loop reads CASRSRGSAGQGNEKLFF. DNA of the CDR3: TGTGCCAGCCGCTCCCGGGGAAGTGCGGGACAGGGCAATGAAAAACTGTTTTTT.

V gene TRBV19 combines with J gene TRBJ1-6; D perhaps matches TRBD1 (6 bases). This CDR3 has 13 amino acids. Germline V gene sequence: CDR1 LNHDA, CDR2 SQIVND (reference sequence). The V gene lost 6 bases and the J gene lost 10 bases, with 13 bases spanning the gap. The CDR3 DNA reads as TGTGCCAGTAGATCTGGGGGCTACTCACCCCTCCACTTT. It encodes CASRSGGYSPLHF. The entire variable domain, with the rest obtained from reference TRBV19 and TRBJ1-6, is as follows: DGGITQSPKYLFRKEGQNVTLSCEQNLNHDAMYWYRQDPGQGLRLIYYSQIVNDFQKGDIAEGYSVSREKKESFPLTVTSAQKNPTAFYLCASRSGGYSPLHFGNGTRLTVT.

The chain has TRBV27 and TRBJ2-2, with TRBD2 matching over 8 bases. The length of the CDR3 is 16 residues. J was trimmed by 5 bases and V by 1 base; bases with no gene match: 6. In germline, CDR1 is MNHEY, CDR2 SMNVEV (reference sequence). The CDR3 coding sequence is TGTGCCAGCAGTTTATTGGCGGGGGGTCGTACCGGGGAGCTGTTTTTT. It translates to CASSLLAGGRTGELFF.

The chain employs TRBV15 and TRBJ1-2, with TRBD1 identical over 9 bases. V gave up 0 bases and J gave up 8 bases; unmatched junction bases: 10. Germline CDR1 reads LNHNV; CDR2 reads YYDKDF (reference sequence). This CDR3 comprises 16 residues. CDR3 DNA: TGTGCCACCAGCAGAGATCCGACACAGGGGGCGCAGGGCTACACCTTC. Protein sequence: CATSRDPTQGAQGYTF. Based on the CDR3 plus reference TRBV15 and TRBJ1-2, the full variable domain is DAMVIQNPRYQVTQFGKPVTLSCSQTLNHNVMYWYQQKSSQAPKLLFHYYDKDFNNEADTPDNFQSRRPNTSFCFLDIRSPGLGDTAMYLCATSRDPTQGAQGYTFGSGTRLTVV.

The CDR3 sequence: CASSLYGILNSGNTIYF. DNA of the CDR3: TGTGCCAGCAGCTTATATGGCATCCTTAACTCTGGAAACACCATATATTTT. The chain employs TRBV7-8 and TRBJ1-3; unclear D gene. The CDR3 runs 17 residues. From germline, CDR1 is SGHVS and CDR2 FQNEAQ. With 2 bases removed from V and 0 bases from J, the gap between germline ends came to 14 bases.

The chain recombines TRBV5-5 with TRBJ2-5, with 10 bases fitting TRBD2. Germline V gene data show CDR1 as SGHKS and CDR2 as YYEKEE (reference sequence). The CDR3 is 18 residues long. Trimming at V came to 3 bases and at J to 4 bases, leaving 15 bases not matched to a gene. The CDR3 loop is CASSSDGVKRGGIETQYF. The CDR3 DNA is TGTGCCAGCAGCTCAGATGGCGTAAAGCGGGGGGGCATAGAGACCCAGTACTTC.

The chain is built from TRBV21-1 and TRBJ1-1; the table gives TRBD1 as D, unverified against the DNA. TRBV21-1 is a listed pseudogene. The CDR3 has 18 amino acids. The CDR3 DNA sequence: TGTGCCAGCAGCGCCCGAGCGAACAGGGGGTCTAAGGACACTGAAGCTTTCTTT. Amino acid sequence: CASSARANRGSKDTEAFF.

This clone was seen only a few times. The rearrangement joins TRBV5-4 to TRBJ1-5, with 7 bases aligning to TRBD1. The J segment lost 4 bases and the V segment lost 4 bases, leaving 5 bases of the junction unmatched. CDR1 and CDR2 from the germline V gene are SGHNT and YYREEE (reference sequence). The CDR3 totals 14 residues. In DNA form, the CDR3 reads TGTGCCAGCAGCCTTGACAGGGCTAATCAGCCCCAGCATTTT. Translated: CASSLDRANQPQHF.

This chain links TRBV6-6 with TRBJ1-1; D unresolved. In germline, CDR1 is MNHNY, CDR2 SVGAGI (reference sequence). The CDR3 extends over 16 amino acids. V gave up 0 bases and J gave up 2 bases, with 13 bases separating them. The CDR3 DNA follows: TGTGCCAGCAGTTACTCGAGGGCAGGTGCCAACACTGAAGCTTTCTTT. It encodes CASSYSRAGANTEAFF.

The V call is TRBV19, the J call TRBJ1-6, with TRBD1 identical over 10 bases. The CDR3 totals 15 residues. Trimming took 5 bases from V and 10 from J; bases not matched to a gene: 8. The germline CDR1 and CDR2 sequences are LNHDA and SQIVND (reference sequence). The CDR3 loop reads CASSSGQGDGSPLHF. DNA of the CDR3: TGTGCCAGTAGTTCCGGACAGGGGGATGGCTCACCCCTCCACTTT.

V usage is TRBV27 and J usage is TRBJ2-2; the match to TRBD2 covers 7 bases. Germline V gene lookup returns CDR1 MNHEY and CDR2 SMNVEV (reference sequence). V was clipped by 6 bases and J by 6 bases; unmatched bases: 7. The CDR3 contains 14 residues. DNA for the CDR3: TGTGCCAGCAGCTGGGGGGGGGAAGCCGGGGAGCTGTTTTTT. Translated: CASSWGGEAGELFF.

The genes are TRBV19 and TRBJ2-3, with D perhaps TRBD1 (5 bases). The CDR3 consists of 14 residues. V was cut by 1 base and J by 5 bases, with 10 bases left in between. Germline V gene lookup returns CDR1 LNHDA and CDR2 SQIVND (reference sequence). The CDR3 sequence: CASSIVRQGDTQYF. CDR3 coding DNA: TGTGCCAGTAGTATAGTCCGGCAGGGAGATACGCAGTATTTT.

The V gene is TRBV4-2, the J gene TRBJ1-2; 8 nucleotides agree with TRBD1. Germline-derived CDR1 and CDR2 are LGHNA and YNFKEQ. V shed 4 bases, J shed 8 bases, and the junction held 15 bases outside the gene matches. This CDR3 spans 16 amino acids. CDR3 DNA sequence: TGTGCCAGCAGCCGAGACTTGGACAGGGACGTGTGGGGCTACACCTTC. Residues: CASSRDLDRDVWGYTF.

The J gene is TRBJ2-5, the V gene TRBV4-2; 11 nucleotides align to TRBD2. The germline gives CDR1 LGHNA, CDR2 YNFKEQ. This CDR3 has 18 residues. The trim removed 3 bases at V and 5 bases at J, leaving 14 bases unmatched. The CDR3 is CASSHSGLAGGGFETQYF. The CDR3 DNA reads TGTGCCAGCAGCCACTCAGGGCTAGCGGGGGGCGGTTTCGAGACCCAGTACTTC.

The chain uses TRBV24-1 and TRBJ1-1; the D gene is possibly TRBD1 (5 bases). The ends were cut back, 4 bases at V and 2 bases at J, with 7 bases in the middle. The CDR3 runs 13 residues. From germline, CDR1 is KGHDR and CDR2 SFDVKD. DNA of the CDR3: TGTGCCACCAGTGAAGGGGTAAACACTGAAGCTTTCTTT. It is translated as CATSEGVNTEAFF.

The chain employs TRBV5-1 and TRBJ2-3, with 9 bases aligning to TRBD1. Germline V lookup: CDR1 SGHRS, CDR2 YFSETQ. V lost 4 bases to trimming and J lost 2 bases; unmatched junction nucleotides: 8. The CDR3 extends over 16 amino acids. CDR3 DNA sequence: TGCGCCAGCAGCCCGGCGGGGACAGGGAACACAGATACGCAGTATTTT. It specifies CASSPAGTGNTDTQYF.

The chain has TRBV11-3 and TRBJ2-1; 12 bases agree with TRBD2. The germline gives CDR1 SGHNT, CDR2 YENEEA. This CDR3 is built from 17 residues. Germline trimming cut 4 bases from V and 8 bases from J; bases unmatched to any gene: 12. For the CDR3, the DNA is TGTGCCAGCAGCTCCCGTCTAGCGGGGGGGCCAGCATATGAGCAGTTCTTC. It specifies CASSSRLAGGPAYEQFF.

V and J are TRBV6-6 and TRBJ2-7, with 7 bases lining up with TRBD1. The CDR3 consists of 13 residues. V lost 5 bases, J lost 3 bases, and 4 bases stayed unmatched. Per the germline V gene, CDR1 is MNHNY and CDR2 is SVGAGI (reference sequence). CDR3 loop: CASSTGADYEQYF. The CDR3 DNA follows: TGTGCCAGCAGTACAGGGGCGGACTACGAGCAGTACTTC.

The rearrangement uses TRBV7-9 and TRBJ1-6; no reliable D call. This CDR3 comprises 14 residues. V lost 0 bases, J lost 10 bases, and 10 bases lay in between. Germline V lookup: CDR1 SEHNR, CDR2 FQNEAQ (reference sequence). This CDR3 is CASSLARRGSPLHF. The CDR3 coding sequence is TGTGCCAGCAGCTTAGCGCGACGGGGATCACCCCTCCACTTT. The whole variable domain, remainder taken from reference TRBV7-9 and TRBJ1-6, is DTGVSQNPRHKITKRGQNVTFRCDPISEHNRLYWYRQTLGQGPEFLTYFQNEAQLEKSRLLSDRFSAERPKGSFSTLEIQRTEQGDSAMYLCASSLARRGSPLHFGNGTRLTVT.

The rearrangement uses TRBV19 and TRBJ2-1, with TRBD1 as a possible D gene (6 bases). CDR3 length: 18 residues. Germline V gene lookup returns CDR1 LNHDA and CDR2 SQIVND (reference sequence). V lost 4 bases and J 0 bases, leaving 19 bases between the germline ends. The CDR3 DNA is TGTGCCAGTAGTAAGGAAGCCAGGGGATCGCGCTCCTACAATGAGCAGTTCTTC. Its translation: CASSKEARGSRSYNEQFF.

This clone was counted many times. The chain uses TRBV12-3 or TRBV12-4 and TRBJ2-2, with D possibly matching TRBD2 (6 bases). The V gene lost 8 bases and the J gene lost 10 bases, with 14 bases spanning the gap. The CDR3 has 12 residues. In DNA, the CDR3 is TGTGCCAGCCGGCTAGCGTCGACGGAGCTGTTTTTT. It yields the protein CASRLASTELFF.

The chain is built from TRBV21-1 and TRBJ2-5; the tabulated D call, TRBD1, remains unverified against the DNA. TRBV21-1 is a pseudogene locus. This CDR3 comprises 15 residues. CDR3 DNA sequence: TGTGCCAGCAGCAAAGAGTGCAGGTCCCAAGAGACCCAGTACTTC. It codes for CASSKECRSQETQYF.